Listed below are T cell receptor beta chains from one sample, sequenced in a study of blood T cells in healthy people across ages. TCRdb fed the 5' RACE reads into MiXCR, producing one record per CDR3 protein. The table has 710,000 or so distinct CDR3 sequences, about a fifth seen once. Input material: blood. The receptors were gathered from a man aged 65-85 years in good health. CDR3s include the opening cysteine and the closing phenylalanine or tryptophan. Each record gives: clone size, V gene, D gene, J gene, CDR3 protein, CDR3 DNA. D genes are given only for firm matches. Some rows have no size entry. The others give once, few or many, or a class for an expanded clone.

>NA|TRBV7-9|NA|TRBJ2-5
CASSLRGSSQETQYF
TGTGCCAGCAGCTTAAGGGGGAGTAGCCAAGAGACCCAGTACTTC
>few|TRBV11-2|TRBD1|TRBJ2-1
CASSSGTGQFINEQFF
TGTGCCAGCAGCTCGGGGACAGGGCAGTTTATCAATGAGCAGTTCTTC
>few|TRBV20-1|NA|TRBJ1-2
CSASAGNYGYTF
TGCAGTGCTAGTGCGGGGAACTATGGCTACACCTTC
>few|TRBV12-3/TRBV12-4|NA|TRBJ2-2
CASSSSRTGELFF
TGTGCCAGCAGCTCCTCCCGCACCGGGGAGCTGTTTTTT
>few|TRBV5-1|NA|TRBJ1-5
CASSYDRGGQPQHF
TGCGCCAGCAGCTATGACAGAGGGGGTCAGCCCCAGCATTTT
>NA|TRBV3-1|NA|TRBJ1-1
CASSPVGGNTEAFF
TGTGCCAGCAGCCCGGTAGGTGGGAACACTGAAGCTTTCTTT
>few|TRBV29-1|NA|TRBJ1-2
CSVDTVNYGYTF
TGCAGCGTTGACACAGTTAACTATGGCTACACCTTC
>few|TRBV9|NA|TRBJ2-3
CASSVEFGEGTDTQYF
TGTGCCAGCAGCGTAGAATTCGGGGAAGGCACAGATACGCAGTATTTT
>few|TRBV10-3|NA|TRBJ1-5
CAISPDNQPQHF
TGTGCCATCAGCCCGGACAATCAGCCCCAGCATTTT
>NA|TRBV29-1|TRBD1|TRBJ2-1
CSPHRGTLYNEQFF
TGCAGCCCCCACAGGGGAACCCTTTACAATGAGCAGTTCTTC
>few|TRBV12-3/TRBV12-4|NA|TRBJ2-5
CASSLGKPQTQYF
TGTGCCAGCAGTTTGGGTAAACCGCAGACCCAGTACTTC
>few|TRBV29-1|TRBD1|TRBJ1-1
CSVQTGGNTEAFF
TGCAGCGTCCAGACAGGGGGGAACACTGAAGCTTTCTTT
>few|TRBV5-1|NA|TRBJ2-2
CASSYRALDPGELFF
TGCGCCAGCAGCTACCGGGCACTAGACCCGGGGGAGCTGTTTTTT
>many|TRBV15|NA|TRBJ2-5
CATSRHPGNQETQYF
TGTGCCACCAGCAGACACCCCGGGAACCAAGAGACCCAGTACTTC
>few|TRBV6-6|NA|TRBJ1-4
CASNPATNEKLFF
TGTGCCAGCAACCCAGCAACTAATGAAAAACTGTTTTTT
>few|TRBV7-6|TRBD2|TRBJ2-3
CASSPTSVTSTDTQYF
TGTGCCAGCAGCCCTACTAGCGTTACTAGCACAGATACGCAGTATTTT
>NA|TRBV5-1|NA|TRBJ2-2
CASSKGGTGELFF
TGCGCCAGCAGCAAGGGCGGAACCGGGGAGCTGTTTTTT
>many|TRBV11-2|NA|TRBJ2-5
CASSLVDWAETQYF
TGTGCCAGCAGCTTAGTCGATTGGGCAGAGACCCAGTACTTC
>NA|TRBV2|NA|TRBJ1-5
CASSSGSSDQPQHF
TGTGCCAGCAGTTCAGGGAGTAGTGATCAGCCCCAGCATTTT
>NA|TRBV4-1|NA|TRBJ2-5
CASRQSAGHQETQYF
TGCGCCAGCAGGCAGTCGGCGGGCCACCAAGAGACCCAGTACTTC
>few|TRBV5-1|NA|TRBJ2-3
CARSSRVLSTDTQYF
TGCGCCAGGAGTTCCAGGGTTCTCAGCACAGATACGCAGTATTTT
>few|TRBV9|TRBD2|TRBJ2-3
CASSYGLAGVVDTQYF
TGTGCCAGCAGCTATGGTCTAGCGGGAGTGGTAGATACGCAGTATTTT
>NA|TRBV14|NA|TRBJ1-3
CASSQDLGATIYF
TGTGCCAGCAGCCAAGATCTAGGTGCCACCATATATTTT
>NA|TRBV20-1|NA|TRBJ2-5
CSARGLGAPQETQYF
TGCAGTGCTAGAGGTCTTGGAGCCCCACAAGAGACCCAGTACTTC
>NA|TRBV14|NA|TRBJ1-1
CASSQLTVTEAFF
TGTGCCAGCAGCCAACTGACGGTAACTGAGGCTTTCTTT
>NA|TRBV7-2|NA|TRBJ1-1
CASSLVSGWNTEAFF
TGTGCCAGCAGCTTAGTATCAGGGTGGAACACTGAAGCTTTCTTT
>few|TRBV12-3/TRBV12-4|TRBD2|TRBJ2-7
CASSLLRGDEQYF
TGTGCCAGCAGTTTATTACGGGGGGACGAGCAGTACTTC
>few|TRBV21-1|NA|TRBJ1-6
CASSRDRTRTNSPLHF
TGTGCCAGCAGCAGGGACAGGACGAGGACGAATTCACCCCTCCACTTT
>few|TRBV29-1|NA|TRBJ2-3
CSVGRREPVDTQYF
TGCAGCGTTGGACGACGGGAGCCAGTAGATACGCAGTATTTT
>NA|TRBV20-1|TRBD2|TRBJ2-1
CSARDAHGRTSGVQFF
TGCAGTGCTAGAGATGCCCATGGGAGGACTAGCGGGGTGCAGTTCTTC
>few|TRBV12-3/TRBV12-4|NA|TRBJ1-2
CASSPSPLASRGYTF
TGTGCCAGCAGTCCCTCCCCCCTGGCTAGCCGTGGCTACACCTTC
>NA|TRBV12-5|NA|TRBJ2-5
CASGSDSGTLEETQYF
TGTGCTAGTGGTTCGGACTCCGGGACTTTAGAAGAGACCCAGTACTTC
>NA|TRBV2|TRBD2|TRBJ2-1
CASRGLATANEQFF
TGTGCCAGCAGGGGACTAGCGACCGCGAATGAGCAGTTCTTC
>NA|TRBV29-1|TRBD2|TRBJ2-3
CSGLAGGIDTQYF
TGCAGCGGACTAGCGGGAGGGATAGATACGCAGTATTTT
>few|TRBV7-8|TRBD1|TRBJ2-1
CASSTRTGGYNEQFF
TGTGCCAGCAGCACCCGGACAGGCGGTTACAATGAGCAGTTCTTC
>NA|TRBV20-1|TRBD1|TRBJ1-3
CSARDRGGGNTIYF
TGCAGTGCTAGGGACAGGGGAGGTGGAAACACCATATATTTT
>few|TRBV29-1|NA|TRBJ2-1
CSVEVQASYNEQFF
TGCAGCGTTGAGGTACAGGCGTCCTACAATGAGCAGTTCTTC
>NA|TRBV5-1|NA|TRBJ2-2
CASSLAWTGNTGELFF
TGCGCCAGCAGCTTGGCCTGGACTGGGAACACCGGGGAGCTGTTTTTT
>NA|TRBV9|NA|TRBJ2-7
CASSNQGSHEQYF
TGTGCCAGCAGCAACCAGGGGAGCCACGAGCAGTACTTC
>few|TRBV18|NA|TRBJ2-5
CASSPQGGQETQYF
TGTGCCAGCTCACCACAGGGAGGCCAAGAGACCCAGTACTTC
>NA|TRBV5-1|NA|TRBJ1-1
CASSPDSVTEAFF
TGCGCCAGCAGCCCGGACAGTGTAACTGAAGCTTTCTTT
>few|TRBV7-8|NA|TRBJ1-1
CASSLGQPTEAFF
TGTGCCAGCAGCTTAGGACAGCCCACTGAAGCTTTCTTT
>few|TRBV29-1|NA|TRBJ2-7
CSAALEEQYF
TGCAGCGCGGCGCTGGAGGAGCAGTACTTC